The 25 T cell receptor beta chains presented below share a single source sample, sequenced in a study of CD8+ T cells in alopecia areata. RNA was extracted and reverse transcribed into cDNA as the sequencing template. Clones were sequenced by immunoSEQ multiplex PCR, and TCRdb holds only the in-frame ones, with some missing. This repertoire shows about 210,000 clones, 35% to 45% found once; its top ten account for 0.4% to 0.55%. Noted treatment: oral pan-JAK inhibitor, 5-10 mg twice daily. Sequences were derived from CD4+ T cells sorted from blood, sampled at roughly week 30, from a patient treated with tofacitinib. The source of these receptors is a human donor with alopecia areata.

This clone was detected a few times. The rearrangement links TRBV9 to TRBJ1-1, with 11 bases lining up with TRBD1. The J segment lost 5 bases and the V segment lost 2 bases, leaving 8 bases of the junction unmatched. This CDR3 spans 16 amino acids. Germline V gene sequence: CDR1 SGDLS, CDR2 YYNGEE. CDR3 coding DNA: TGTGCCAGCAGCGTTTGGACAGGGGGCCGAAGTACTGAAGCTTTCTTT. Encoded protein: CASSVWTGGRSTEAFF.

This clone showed up just a few times. J is TRBJ2-1 and V is TRBV27, with D perhaps matching TRBD1 or TRBD2 (5 bases each). The CDR3 length is 17 residues. Germline V gene data show CDR1 as MNHEY and CDR2 as SMNVEV (reference sequence). The V and J ends lost 4 bases and 0 bases respectively, with 16 bases between them. This chain's CDR3 is CASSWGRRTLSYNEQFF. The CDR3 nucleotides read TGTGCCAGCAGTTGGGGACGGCGGACACTCTCCTACAATGAGCAGTTCTTC.

The chain uses TRBV6-5 and TRBJ2-1; TRBD2 matches 9 bases. J was trimmed by 7 bases and V by 6 bases; bases with no gene match: 1. The V gene's germline CDR1 is MNHEY and CDR2 SVGAGI. This CDR3 is 12 amino acids long. CDR3 loop: CASSTSGNEQFF. DNA of the CDR3: TGTGCCAGCAGCACTAGCGGGAATGAGCAGTTCTTC.

In its sample, this clone was seen a few times. V usage is TRBV11-2 and J usage is TRBJ2-7; the D gene is possibly TRBD1 (6 bases). The CDR3 runs 14 residues. V was trimmed by 5 bases and J by 3 bases, leaving 14 bases between them. CDR1 and CDR2 (germline): SGHAT, FQNNGV. CDR3 protein: CASSLGQFLYEQYF. Written as DNA, the CDR3 is TGTGCCAGCAGCCTTGGACAGTTCCTCTACGAGCAGTACTTC.

This clone was observed a single time. At one end, the junction sequence differs from germline, possibly due to a read error. V gene TRBV5-1 combines with J gene TRBJ2-1, with D possibly matching TRBD2 (6 bases). The CDR3 has 11 residues. Per germline, CDR1 SGHRS and CDR2 YFSETQ. CDR3 nucleotides: TGCGCCAGCAGCTTACCGGGGGTTCTGATCTTC. As protein: CASSLPGVLIF.

In this sample, this clone turned up a few times. The gene calls are TRBV4-1 and TRBJ2-3; TRBD2 agrees at 13 bases. Germline-derived CDR1 and CDR2 are MGHRA and YSYEKL. This CDR3 is 18 amino acids long. The V segment lost 4 bases and the J segment 1 base; nucleotides outside the gene matches: 8. CDR3 in DNA: TGCGCCAGCAGCCTTGGACTAGCGGGAGTGGGGGGCACAGATACGCAGTATTTT. Translating it yields CASSLGLAGVGGTDTQYF.

This chain links TRBV19 with TRBJ2-1; D is perhaps TRBD1 or TRBD2 (5 bases each). CDR3 length equals 13 residues. Germline CDR1 is LNHDA and CDR2 is SQIVND (reference sequence). The V and J ends lost 7 bases and 9 bases respectively, with 16 bases between them. The CDR3 DNA is TGTGCCAGTACCGGGACGGCGGGTGGTGAGCAGTTCTTC. Amino acid sequence: CASTGTAGGEQFF.

The chain combines TRBV30 with TRBJ2-3; a weak D match, TRBD1 (6 bases). The germline V and J ends were trimmed by 0 bases and 0 bases, with 10 bases remaining between them. This CDR3 has 15 amino acids. Germline lookup yields CDR1 GTSNPN and CDR2 SVGIG (reference sequence). The DNA for the CDR3 is TGTGCCTGGAGTGTGTCAGGGGCTAGCACAGATACGCAGTATTTT. Encoded protein: CAWSVSGASTDTQYF.

This clone appeared a few times. This chain connects TRBV20-1 to TRBJ2-7; possible D gene TRBD1, 6 bases. Deletions cut 3 bases from V and 6 bases from J, with 9 bases between. CDR3 length: 11 residues. From germline, CDR1 is DFQATT and CDR2 SNEGSKA (reference sequence). The CDR3 sequence: CSARTGVEQYF. The CDR3 DNA reads TGCAGTGCTAGGACAGGCGTCGAGCAGTACTTC.

The chain joins TRBV30 to TRBJ2-2; 11 bases agree with TRBD2. Germline V lookup: CDR1 GTSNPN, CDR2 SVGIG (reference sequence). The CDR3 runs to 17 residues. With V trimmed by 5 bases and J by 4 bases, 12 bases remained unmatched. The CDR3 coding sequence is TGTGCCTGGGAACTAGCGGGGGCGCCCCCAGGCACCGGGGAGCTGTTTTTT. It encodes CAWELAGAPPGTGELFF.

This chain uses TRBV6-5 with TRBJ1-4, with D hard to call. The CDR3 has 14 amino acids. V was shortened by 0 bases and J by 2 bases, with 4 bases between the two germline ends. CDR1 and CDR2 from the germline V gene are MNHEY and SVGAGI. CDR3 sequence reads: CASSYSRTNEKLFF. The CDR3 DNA sequence: TGTGCCAGCAGTTACTCCCGGACTAATGAAAAACTGTTTTTT.

The rearrangement joins TRBV9 to TRBJ1-2; D not certain. Germline V gene lookup returns CDR1 SGDLS and CDR2 YYNGEE. Between the trimmed V and J ends, which lost 2 bases and 8 bases, there was a span of 19 bases. The CDR3 is made up of 15 amino acids. CDR3 sequence reads: CASSVSPRAQGGYTF. CDR3 coding DNA: TGTGCCAGCAGCGTCTCCCCCCGGGCCCAAGGGGGCTACACCTTC.

The V gene is TRBV5-6, the J gene TRBJ2-1; the D is unclear. The CDR3 has 12 amino acids. The germline CDR1 and CDR2 sequences are SGHDT and YYEEEE. V lost 4 bases to trimming and J lost 3 bases, with 5 bases between them. The CDR3 nucleotides are TGTGCCAGCAGCCAGAGCTACAATGAGCAGTTCTTC. It specifies CASSQSYNEQFF. The entire variable domain, with the rest obtained from reference TRBV5-6 and TRBJ2-1, is as follows: DAGVTQSPTHLIKTRGQQVTLRCSPKSGHDTVSWYQQALGQGPQFIFQYYEEEERQRGNFPDRFSGHQFPNYSSELNVNALLLGDSALYLCASSQSYNEQFFGPGTRLTVL.

This clone has just one count. The chain recombines TRBV5-1 with TRBJ2-7, with a weak D call TRBD1 (7 bases). V was clipped by 0 bases and J by 6 bases, with 13 bases between them. Germline CDR1 and CDR2: SGHRS and YFSETQ. CDR3 length: 14 residues. The CDR3 sequence: CASSLDGQEGEQYF. In DNA form, the CDR3 reads TGCGCCAGCAGCTTGGACGGACAGGAGGGCGAGCAGTACTTC.

This clone was seen a handful of times. V and J are TRBV7-2 and TRBJ2-2, with TRBD1 identical over 9 bases. V trimming: 5 bases; J trimming: 1 base; junction bases outside the gene matches: 8. In germline, CDR1 is SGHTA, CDR2 FQGNSA. This CDR3 has 17 amino acids. As DNA, the CDR3 is TGTGCCAGCAGCCGAACAGGGGGCATAAGGAACACCGGGGAGCTGTTTTTT. It encodes CASSRTGGIRNTGELFF.

This clone was counted only a few times. The chain has TRBV7-9 and TRBJ2-5, with 9 bases matching TRBD1. V lost 6 bases and J lost 2; bases outside the gene matches: 10. Germline V lookup: CDR1 SEHNR, CDR2 FQNEAQ (reference sequence). The CDR3 consists of 16 residues. The CDR3 spells CASRYTGGLSQETQYF. The CDR3 bases are TGTGCCAGCAGATATACAGGGGGCTTGTCTCAAGAGACCCAGTACTTC.

This clone has more than one count but fewer than ten. The same CDR3 is also encoded by other DNA sequences in this sample. J is TRBJ2-5 and V is TRBV5-4; D is unresolved. V was shortened by 4 bases and J by 2 bases, with 3 bases between the two germline ends. Germline V gives CDR1 SGHNT, CDR2 YYREEE (reference sequence). The CDR3 has 11 residues. CDR3 DNA sequence: TGTGCCAGCAGCCGACAAGAGACCCAGTACTTC. Protein product: CASSRQETQYF.

This clone was recorded a few times. The chain employs TRBV4-1 and TRBJ1-2, with 8 bases identical to TRBD1. Germline values: CDR1 MGHRA, CDR2 YSYEKL. The CDR3 extends over 15 amino acids. V shed 4 bases and J 6 bases; nucleotides not matched to a gene: 10. The CDR3, as DNA: TGCGCCAGCAGCCGAAACTACAGGGGACAGGATGGCTACACCTTC. Its protein product is CASSRNYRGQDGYTF.

This rearrangement joins TRBV2 to TRBJ2-1; D is ambiguous. V lost 9 bases, J lost 6 bases, and 9 bases lay in between. The CDR3 runs 11 residues. The V gene's germline CDR1 is SNHLY and CDR2 FYNNEI. The DNA for the CDR3 is TGTGCCAGAAGGTCTAGCAATGAGCAGTTCTTC. Its translation: CARRSSNEQFF.

The chain is built from TRBV5-1 and TRBJ2-7; D ambiguous. The germline V and J ends were trimmed by 3 bases and 0 bases, with 7 bases remaining between them. This CDR3 spans 13 amino acids. Per the germline V gene, CDR1 is SGHRS and CDR2 is YFSETQ. The CDR3 spells CASSSDRSYEQYF. The CDR3 region has the DNA TGCGCCAGCAGCTCCGATCGCTCCTACGAGCAGTACTTC.

This clone was seen a handful of times. J is TRBJ2-7 and V is TRBV18, with 13 bases identical to TRBD2. Germline CDR1 reads KGHSH; CDR2 reads LQKENI. There are 16 residues in the CDR3. Unmatched junction bases numbered 8, after V lost 4 bases and J lost 5 bases. CDR3: CASSLRTSGSFDEQYF. CDR3 bases: TGTGCCAGCTCACTGCGGACTAGCGGGAGCTTTGACGAGCAGTACTTC.

The DNA for the CDR3 is TGTGCCAGCAGCTTAATGGGCTCCTACAATGAGCAGTTCTTC. This gives the protein CASSLMGSYNEQFF. V gene TRBV11-2 combines with J gene TRBJ2-1; D is ambiguous. CDR1 SGHAT and CDR2 FQNNGV come from the germline V gene. V was pared by 2 bases and J by 0 bases, with 5 bases between. CDR3 length: 14 residues.

The chain couples TRBV7-6 to TRBJ2-5, with 11 bases that match TRBD2. CDR1 and CDR2 from the germline V gene are SGHVS and FNYEAQ. V dropped 0 bases and J dropped 1; count of bases not matched to a gene: 7. There are 18 residues in the CDR3. CDR3 amino acids: CASSLAPTGTSGQETQYF. The CDR3 DNA reads as TGTGCCAGCAGCTTAGCCCCCACCGGGACTAGCGGCCAAGAGACCCAGTACTTC. Looking up the rest from reference TRBV7-6 and TRBJ2-5 gives the full variable domain: GAGVSQSPRYKVTKRGQDVALRCDPISGHVSLYWYRQALGQGPEFLTYFNYEAQQDKSGLPNDRFSAERPEGSISTLTIQRTEQRDSAMYRCASSLAPTGTSGQETQYFGPGTRLLVL.

The chain uses TRBV5-1 and TRBJ2-7; TRBD1 matches 8 bases. The CDR3 has 16 amino acids. Per the germline V gene, CDR1 is SGHRS and CDR2 is YFSETQ. J was trimmed by 5 bases and V by 4 bases; bases with no gene match: 14. The CDR3 DNA is TGCGCCAGCAGCAGGACAGGGAATAGGGGCGGCGACGAGCAGTACTTC. Translation gives CASSRTGNRGGDEQYF.

The rearrangement uses TRBV30 and TRBJ2-1; 7 bases are a match to TRBD2. V lost 0 bases, J lost 5 bases, and 1 base stayed unmatched. CDR1 and CDR2 (germline): GTSNPN, SVGIG (reference sequence). The CDR3 spans 13 residues. The CDR3 here is CAWSVGTNNEQFF. The CDR3 region has the DNA TGTGCCTGGAGTGTAGGGACTAACAATGAGCAGTTCTTC.